The T cell receptor (beta chain) described here comes from a study of blood T cell repertoires in COVID-19. Between the trimmed V and J ends, which lost 3 bases and 9 bases, there was a span of 16 bases. Germline V gene data show CDR1 as SGHRS and CDR2 as YFSETQ. This CDR3 has 14 amino acids. Only in-frame clones appear in the TCRdb table, and some are missing; sequencing was by immunoSEQ multiplex PCR. The table lists roughly 380,000 clones, about 90% of them singletons. Shortly before study entry, within 2 weeks, exposed participants had met a COVID-19 case. The chain is built from TRBV5-1 and TRBJ2-1, with D possibly TRBD1 on 8 matching bases. This clonotype was sampled from a woman in her 30s who had been exposed to COVID-19. The material sequenced was PBMCs or T cells enriched from blood (not recorded which). CDR3 DNA: TGCGCCAGCAGCTACGGACAGGGAGGGAGTGAGCAGTTCTTC. Translated: CASSYGQGGSEQFF.